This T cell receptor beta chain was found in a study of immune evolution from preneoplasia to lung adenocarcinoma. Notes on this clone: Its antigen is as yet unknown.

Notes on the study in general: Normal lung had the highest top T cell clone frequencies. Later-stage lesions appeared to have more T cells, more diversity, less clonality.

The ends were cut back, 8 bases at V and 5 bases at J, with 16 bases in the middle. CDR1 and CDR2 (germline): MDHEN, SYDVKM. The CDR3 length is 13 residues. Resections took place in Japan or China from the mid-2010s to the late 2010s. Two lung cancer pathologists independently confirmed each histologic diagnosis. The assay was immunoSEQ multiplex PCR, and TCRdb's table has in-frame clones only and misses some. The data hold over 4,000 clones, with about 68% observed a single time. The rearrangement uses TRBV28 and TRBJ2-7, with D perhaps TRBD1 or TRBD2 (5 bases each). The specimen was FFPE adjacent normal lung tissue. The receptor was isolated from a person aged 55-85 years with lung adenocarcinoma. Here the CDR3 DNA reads TGTGCCAGCGGTGGGGGAAGAGTAAACGAGCAGTACTTC. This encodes CASGGGRVNEQYF.